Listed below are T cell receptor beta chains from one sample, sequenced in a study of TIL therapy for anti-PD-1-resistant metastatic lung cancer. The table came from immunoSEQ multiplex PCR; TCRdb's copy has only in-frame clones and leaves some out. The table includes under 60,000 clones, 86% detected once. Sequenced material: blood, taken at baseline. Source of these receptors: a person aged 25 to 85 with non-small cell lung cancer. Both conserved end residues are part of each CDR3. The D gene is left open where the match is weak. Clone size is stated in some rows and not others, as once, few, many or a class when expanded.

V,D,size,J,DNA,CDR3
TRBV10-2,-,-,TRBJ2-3,TGCGCCAGCAGTAACTATCGAAGCACAGATACGCAGTATTTT,CASSNYRSTDTQYF
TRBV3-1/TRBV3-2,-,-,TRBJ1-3,TGTGCCAGCAGCCAAGTAATGGGGGTCCCCATCTCTGGAAACACCATATATTTT,CASSQVMGVPISGNTIYF
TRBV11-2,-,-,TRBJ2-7,TGTGCCAGCAGCTTAGAGGGGACGTACGAGCAGTACTTC,CASSLEGTYEQYF
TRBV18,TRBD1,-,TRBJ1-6,TGTGCCAGCTCACCCAATAGGTTGACAGGGGATGGATCACCCCTCCACTTT,CASSPNRLTGDGSPLHF
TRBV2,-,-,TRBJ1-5,TGTGCCAGCAGTGAAGCCGGGGTCTTAGACAATCAGCCCCAGCATTTT,CASSEAGVLDNQPQHF
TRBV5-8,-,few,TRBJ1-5,TGTGCCAGCAGCCCGGTGCCGGGACTGAGCAATCAGCCCCAGCATTTT,CASSPVPGLSNQPQHF
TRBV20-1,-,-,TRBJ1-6,TGCAGTGCTGGTGGTAATTCACCCCTCCACTTT,CSAGGNSPLHF
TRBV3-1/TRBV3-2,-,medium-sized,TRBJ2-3,TGTGCCAGCAGCCAAGATTTGGACTTTGGGGGGAGCACAGATACGCAGTATTTT,CASSQDLDFGGSTDTQYF
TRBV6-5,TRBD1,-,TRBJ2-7,TGTGCCAGCAGTCTCGGGACAGGGACCTACGAGCAGTACTTC,CASSLGTGTYEQYF
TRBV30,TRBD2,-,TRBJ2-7,TGTGCCTGGAGGAGACTAGCCAGTGTCTACGAGCAGTACTTC,CAWRRLASVYEQYF
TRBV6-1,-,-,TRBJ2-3,TGTGCCAGCAGTGAACTGCCTGGGGTAGTAGATACGCAGTATTTT,CASSELPGVVDTQYF
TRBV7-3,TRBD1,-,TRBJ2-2,TGTGCCAGCAGCTTAGGACAGGGAAGCACCGGGGAGCTGTTTTTT,CASSLGQGSTGELFF
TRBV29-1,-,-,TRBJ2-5,TGCAGCGGGGGAGATGGACAGCAAGAGACCCAGTACTTC,CSGGDGQQETQYF
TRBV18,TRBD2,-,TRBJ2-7,TGTGCCAGCTCAGCTCTAGCGGAGAGGGGTTCCTACGAGCAGTACTTC,CASSALAERGSYEQYF
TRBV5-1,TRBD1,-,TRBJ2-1,TGCGCCAGCAGCTTGTCTGAGGGGACAGAGGGCTACAATGAGCAGTTCTTC,CASSLSEGTEGYNEQFF
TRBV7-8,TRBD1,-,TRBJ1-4,TGTGCCAGCAGCGTGAGACAGGGGGTTTTGGCAACTAATGAAAAACTGTTTTTT,CASSVRQGVLATNEKLFF
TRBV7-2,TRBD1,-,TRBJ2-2,TGTGCCAGCAGCACCAGGGGGTCCACCGGGGAGCTGTTTTTT,CASSTRGSTGELFF